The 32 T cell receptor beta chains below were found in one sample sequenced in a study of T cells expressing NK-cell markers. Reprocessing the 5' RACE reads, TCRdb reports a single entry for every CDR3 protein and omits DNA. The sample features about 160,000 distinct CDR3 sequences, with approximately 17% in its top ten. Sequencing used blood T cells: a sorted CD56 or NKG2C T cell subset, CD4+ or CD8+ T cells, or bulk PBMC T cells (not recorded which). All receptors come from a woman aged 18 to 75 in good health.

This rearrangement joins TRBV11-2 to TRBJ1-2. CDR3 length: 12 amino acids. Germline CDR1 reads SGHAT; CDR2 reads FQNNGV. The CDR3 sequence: CASSAVNYGYTF.

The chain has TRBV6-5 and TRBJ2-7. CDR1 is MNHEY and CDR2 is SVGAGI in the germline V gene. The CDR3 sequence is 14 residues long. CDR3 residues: CASSYLPGPYEQYF.

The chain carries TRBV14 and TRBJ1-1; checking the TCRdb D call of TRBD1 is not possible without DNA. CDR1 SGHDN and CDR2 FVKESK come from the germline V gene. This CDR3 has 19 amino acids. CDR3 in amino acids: CASSQRQGGTGHMNTEAFF.

The CDR3 spells CAARDGTYEQYF. The gene calls are TRBV24-1 and TRBJ2-7; TCRdb calls TRBD1, which cannot be checked without DNA. The CDR3 contains 12 residues. Germline-derived CDR1 and CDR2 are KGHDR and SFDVKD.

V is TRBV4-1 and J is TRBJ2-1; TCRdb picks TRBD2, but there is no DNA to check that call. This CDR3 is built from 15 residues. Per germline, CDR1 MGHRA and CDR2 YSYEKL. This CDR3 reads CASRRAGTSYNEQFF.

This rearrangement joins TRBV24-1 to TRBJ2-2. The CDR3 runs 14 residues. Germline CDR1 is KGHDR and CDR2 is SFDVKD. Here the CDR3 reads CATSGQANTGELFF.

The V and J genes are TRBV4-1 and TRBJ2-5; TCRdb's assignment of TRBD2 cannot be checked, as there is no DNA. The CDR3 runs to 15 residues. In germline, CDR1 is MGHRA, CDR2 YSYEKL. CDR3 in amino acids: CASSQDRLARETQYF.

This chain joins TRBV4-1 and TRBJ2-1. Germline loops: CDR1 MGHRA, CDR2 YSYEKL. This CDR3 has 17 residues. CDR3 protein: CASSQHRIASTYNEQFF.

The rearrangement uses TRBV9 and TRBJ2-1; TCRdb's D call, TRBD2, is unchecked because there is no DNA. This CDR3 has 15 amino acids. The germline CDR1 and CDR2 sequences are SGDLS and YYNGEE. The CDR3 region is CASRAAGDSYNEQFF. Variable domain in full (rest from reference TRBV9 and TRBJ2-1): DSGVTQTPKHLITATGQRVTLRCSPRSGDLSVYWYQQSLDQGLQFLIQYYNGEERAKGNILERFSAQQFPDLHSELNLSSLELGDSALYFCASRAAGDSYNEQFFGPGTRLTVL.

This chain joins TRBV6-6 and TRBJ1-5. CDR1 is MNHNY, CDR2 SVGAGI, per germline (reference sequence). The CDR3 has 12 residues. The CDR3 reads CASSRESQPQHF.

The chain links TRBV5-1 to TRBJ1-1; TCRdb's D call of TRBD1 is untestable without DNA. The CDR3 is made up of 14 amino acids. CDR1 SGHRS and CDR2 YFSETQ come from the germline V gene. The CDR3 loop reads CASSSQTGSTEAFF.

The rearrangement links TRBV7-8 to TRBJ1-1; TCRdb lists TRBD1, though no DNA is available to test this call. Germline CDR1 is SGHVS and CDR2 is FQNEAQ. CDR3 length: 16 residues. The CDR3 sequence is CASSLADGGAGTEAFF.

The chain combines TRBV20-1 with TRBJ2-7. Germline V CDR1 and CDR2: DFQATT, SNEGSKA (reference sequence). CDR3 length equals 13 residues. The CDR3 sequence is CSASGLATYEQYF.

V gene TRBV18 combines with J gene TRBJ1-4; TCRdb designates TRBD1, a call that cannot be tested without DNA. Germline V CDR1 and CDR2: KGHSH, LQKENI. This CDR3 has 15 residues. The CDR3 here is CASSPPSQGGEKLFF.

This CDR3 is CATSRAGEQYF. The chain uses TRBV15 and TRBJ2-7. The CDR3 covers 11 residues. Germline V CDR1 and CDR2: LNHNV, YYDKDF (reference sequence).

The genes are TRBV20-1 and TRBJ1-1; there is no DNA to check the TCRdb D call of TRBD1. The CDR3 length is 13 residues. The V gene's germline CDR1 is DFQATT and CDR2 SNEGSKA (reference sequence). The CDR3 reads CSARRQENTEAFF.

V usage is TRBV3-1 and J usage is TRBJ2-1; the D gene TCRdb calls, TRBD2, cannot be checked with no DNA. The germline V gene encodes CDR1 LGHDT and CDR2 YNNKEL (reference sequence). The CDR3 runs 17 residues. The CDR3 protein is CASSPSTGTYPSNEQFF.

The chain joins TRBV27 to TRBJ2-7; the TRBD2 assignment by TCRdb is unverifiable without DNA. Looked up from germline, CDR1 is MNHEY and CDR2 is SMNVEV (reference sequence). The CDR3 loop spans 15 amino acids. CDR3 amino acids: CASSFRLADPYEQYF.

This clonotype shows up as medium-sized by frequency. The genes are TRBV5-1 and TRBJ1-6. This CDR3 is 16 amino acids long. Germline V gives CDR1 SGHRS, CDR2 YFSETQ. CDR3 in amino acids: CASSLDRWTYNSPLHF.

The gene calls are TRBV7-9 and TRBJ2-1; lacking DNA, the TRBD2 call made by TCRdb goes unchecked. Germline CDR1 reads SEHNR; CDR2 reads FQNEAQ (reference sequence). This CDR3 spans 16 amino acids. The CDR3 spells CASSFTDYYSYNEQFF.

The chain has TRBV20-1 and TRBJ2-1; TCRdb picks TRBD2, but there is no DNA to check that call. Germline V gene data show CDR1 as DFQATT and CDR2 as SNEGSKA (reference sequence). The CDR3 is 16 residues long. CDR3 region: CSARDLLAGGRSEQFF.

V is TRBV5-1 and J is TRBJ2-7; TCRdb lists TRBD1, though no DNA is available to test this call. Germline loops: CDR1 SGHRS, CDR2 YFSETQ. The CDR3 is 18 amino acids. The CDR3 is CASSLPDLGQGFSYEQYF.

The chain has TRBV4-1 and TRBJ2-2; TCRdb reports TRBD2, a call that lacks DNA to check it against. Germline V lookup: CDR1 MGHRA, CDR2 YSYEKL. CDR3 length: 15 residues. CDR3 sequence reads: CASSPETMYTGELFF.

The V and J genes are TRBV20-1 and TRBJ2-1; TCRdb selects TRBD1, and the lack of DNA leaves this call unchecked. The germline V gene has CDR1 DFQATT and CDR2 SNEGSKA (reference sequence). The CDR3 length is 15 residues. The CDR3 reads CSARAPPGQGGEQFF.

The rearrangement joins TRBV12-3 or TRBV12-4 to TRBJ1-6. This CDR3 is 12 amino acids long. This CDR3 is CASSFGDSPLHF.

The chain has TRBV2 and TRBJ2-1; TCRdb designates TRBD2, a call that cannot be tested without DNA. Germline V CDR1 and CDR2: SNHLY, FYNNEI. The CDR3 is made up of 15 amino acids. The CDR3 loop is CASSASGGTYNEQFF. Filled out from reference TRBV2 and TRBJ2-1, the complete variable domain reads EPEVTQTPSHQVTQMGQEVILRCVPISNHLYFYWYRQILGQKVEFLVSFYNNEISEKSEIFDDQFSVERPDGSNFTLKIRSTKLEDSAMYFCASSASGGTYNEQFFGPGTRLTVL.

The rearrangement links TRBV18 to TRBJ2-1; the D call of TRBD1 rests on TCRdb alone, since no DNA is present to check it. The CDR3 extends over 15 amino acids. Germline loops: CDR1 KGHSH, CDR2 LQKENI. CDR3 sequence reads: CASSPLPGTGTQQFF. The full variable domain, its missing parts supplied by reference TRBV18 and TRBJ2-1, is NAGVMQNPRHLVRRRGQEARLRCSPMKGHSHVYWYRQLPEEGLKFMVYLQKENIIDESGMPKERFSAEFPKEGPSILRIQQVVRGDSAAYFCASSPLPGTGTQQFFGPGTRLTVL.

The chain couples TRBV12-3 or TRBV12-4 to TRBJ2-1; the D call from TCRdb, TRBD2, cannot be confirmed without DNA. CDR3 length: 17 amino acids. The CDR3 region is CASSLFAGAGSYNEQFF.

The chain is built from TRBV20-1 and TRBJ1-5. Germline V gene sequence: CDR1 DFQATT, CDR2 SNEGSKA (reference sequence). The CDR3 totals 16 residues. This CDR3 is CSARASTTVSNQPQHF.

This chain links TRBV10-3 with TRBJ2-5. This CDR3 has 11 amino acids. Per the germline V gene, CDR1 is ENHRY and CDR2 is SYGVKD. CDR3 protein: CAIATDETQYF.

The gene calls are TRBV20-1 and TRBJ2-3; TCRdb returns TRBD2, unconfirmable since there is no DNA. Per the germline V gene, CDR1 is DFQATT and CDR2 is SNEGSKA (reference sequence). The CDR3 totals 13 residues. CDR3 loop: CSAKRASTDTQYF.

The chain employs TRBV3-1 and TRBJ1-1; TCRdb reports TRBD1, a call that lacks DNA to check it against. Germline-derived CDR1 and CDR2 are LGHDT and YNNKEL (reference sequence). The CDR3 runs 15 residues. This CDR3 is CASSPRDRVGTEAFF.